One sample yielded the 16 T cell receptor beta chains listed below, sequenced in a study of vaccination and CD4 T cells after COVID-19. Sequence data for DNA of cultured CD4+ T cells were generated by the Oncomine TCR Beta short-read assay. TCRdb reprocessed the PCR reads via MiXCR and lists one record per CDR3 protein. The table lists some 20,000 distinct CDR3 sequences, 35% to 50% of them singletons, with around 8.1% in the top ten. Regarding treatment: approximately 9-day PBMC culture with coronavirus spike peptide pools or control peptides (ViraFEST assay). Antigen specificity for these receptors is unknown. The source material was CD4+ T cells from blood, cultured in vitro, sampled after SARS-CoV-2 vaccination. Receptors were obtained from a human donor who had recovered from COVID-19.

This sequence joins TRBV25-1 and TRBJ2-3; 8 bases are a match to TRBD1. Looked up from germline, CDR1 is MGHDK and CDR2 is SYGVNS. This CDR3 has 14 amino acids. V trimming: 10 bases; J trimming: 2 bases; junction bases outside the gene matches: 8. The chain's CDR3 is CATPTGVLTDTQYF. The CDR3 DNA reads TGTGCCACCCCGACAGGGGTCCTCACAGATACGCAGTATTTT.

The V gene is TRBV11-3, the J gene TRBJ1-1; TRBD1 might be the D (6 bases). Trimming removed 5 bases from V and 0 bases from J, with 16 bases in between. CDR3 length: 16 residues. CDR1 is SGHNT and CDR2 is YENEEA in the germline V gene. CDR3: CASSQKYRAMNTEAFF. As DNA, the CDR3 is TGTGCCAGCAGCCAGAAATACAGGGCAATGAACACTGAAGCTTTCTTT. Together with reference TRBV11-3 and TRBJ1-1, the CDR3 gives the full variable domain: EAGVVQSPRYKIIEKKQPVAFWCNPISGHNTLYWYLQNLGQGPELLIRYENEEAVDDSQLPKDRFSAERLKGVDSTLKIQPAELGDSAVYLCASSQKYRAMNTEAFFGQGTRLTVV.

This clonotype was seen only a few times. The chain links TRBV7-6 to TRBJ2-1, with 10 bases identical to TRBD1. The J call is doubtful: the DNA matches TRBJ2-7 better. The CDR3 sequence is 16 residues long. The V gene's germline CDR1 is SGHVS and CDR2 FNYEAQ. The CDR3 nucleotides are TGTGCCAGCAGCTTAGGGGGACAGGGGAAAGCTTACGAGCAGTACTTC. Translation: CASSLGGQGKAYEQYF.

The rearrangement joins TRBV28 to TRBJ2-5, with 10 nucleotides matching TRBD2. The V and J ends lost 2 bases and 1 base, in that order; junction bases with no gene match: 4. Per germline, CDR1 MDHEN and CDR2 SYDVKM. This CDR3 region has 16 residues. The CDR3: CASSLVTSGVQETQYF. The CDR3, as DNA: TGTGCCAGCAGTTTAGTTACTAGCGGGGTCCAAGAGACCCAGTACTTC.

Written as DNA, the CDR3 is TGCAGTGCTCGACTAATCACAGATACGCAGTATTTT. Encoded protein: CSARLITDTQYF. The rearrangement uses TRBV20-1 and TRBJ2-3; D possibly corresponds to TRBD2 (5 bases). CDR1 is DFQATT and CDR2 is SNEGSKA in the germline V gene (reference sequence). The CDR3 has 12 residues. Trimming took off 5 bases at V and 2 bases at J, with 8 bases between the two ends.

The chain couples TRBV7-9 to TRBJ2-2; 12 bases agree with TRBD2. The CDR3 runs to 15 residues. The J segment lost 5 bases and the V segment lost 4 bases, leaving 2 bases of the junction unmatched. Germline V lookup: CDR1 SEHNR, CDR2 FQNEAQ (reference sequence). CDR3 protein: CASSWTSGVTGELFF. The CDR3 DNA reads TGTGCCAGCAGCTGGACTAGCGGGGTGACCGGGGAGCTGTTTTTT.

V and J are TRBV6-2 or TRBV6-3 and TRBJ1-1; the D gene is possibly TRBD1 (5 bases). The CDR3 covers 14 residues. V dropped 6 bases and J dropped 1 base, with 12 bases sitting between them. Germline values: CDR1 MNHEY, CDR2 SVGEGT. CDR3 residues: CASRGDGENTEAFF. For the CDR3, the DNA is TGTGCCAGCAGGGGGGACGGAGAGAACACTGAAGCTTTCTTT.

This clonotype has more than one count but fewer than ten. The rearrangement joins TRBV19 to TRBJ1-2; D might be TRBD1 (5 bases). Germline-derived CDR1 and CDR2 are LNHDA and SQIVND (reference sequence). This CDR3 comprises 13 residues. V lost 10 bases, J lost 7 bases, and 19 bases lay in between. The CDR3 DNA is TGTGCCATTTGGACAAAAGAGTTCGGTGGCTACACCTTC. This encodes CAIWTKEFGGYTF.

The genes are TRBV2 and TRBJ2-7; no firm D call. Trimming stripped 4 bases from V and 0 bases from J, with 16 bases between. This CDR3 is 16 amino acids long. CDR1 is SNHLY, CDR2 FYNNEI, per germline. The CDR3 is CASSAFSLTISYEQYF. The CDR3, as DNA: TGTGCCAGCAGTGCTTTCAGCTTGACCATCTCCTACGAGCAGTACTTC.

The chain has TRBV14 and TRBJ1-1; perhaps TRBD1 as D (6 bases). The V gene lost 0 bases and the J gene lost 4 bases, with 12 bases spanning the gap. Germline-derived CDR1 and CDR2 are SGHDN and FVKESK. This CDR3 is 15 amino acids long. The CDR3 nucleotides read TGTGCCAGCAGCCAAGACAGGGGAGGACGCACTGAAGCTTTCTTT. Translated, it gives CASSQDRGGRTEAFF. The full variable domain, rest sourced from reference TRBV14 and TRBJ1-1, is EAGVTQFPSHSVIEKGQTVTLRCDPISGHDNLYWYRRVMGKEIKFLLHFVKESKQDESGMPNNRFLAERTGGTYSTLKVQPAELEDSGVYFCASSQDRGGRTEAFFGQGTRLTVV.

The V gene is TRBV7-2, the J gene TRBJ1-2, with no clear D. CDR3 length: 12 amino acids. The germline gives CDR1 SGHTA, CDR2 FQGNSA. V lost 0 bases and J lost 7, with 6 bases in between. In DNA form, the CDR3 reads TGTGCCAGCAGCTTAGCAGGAGGTGGCTACACCTTC. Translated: CASSLAGGGYTF.

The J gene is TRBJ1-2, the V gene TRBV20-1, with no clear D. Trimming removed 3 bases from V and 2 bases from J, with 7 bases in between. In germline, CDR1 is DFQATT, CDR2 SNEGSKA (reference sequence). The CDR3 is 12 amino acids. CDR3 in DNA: TGCAGTGCTAGGGCCAGAAACTATGGCTACACCTTC. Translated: CSARARNYGYTF.

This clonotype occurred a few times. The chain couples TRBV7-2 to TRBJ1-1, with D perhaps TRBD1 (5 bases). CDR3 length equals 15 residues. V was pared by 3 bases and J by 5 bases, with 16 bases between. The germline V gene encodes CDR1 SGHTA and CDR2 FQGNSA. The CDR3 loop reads CASSLVLGGGTEAFF. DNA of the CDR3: TGTGCCAGCAGCTTGGTACTTGGGGGTGGGACTGAAGCTTTCTTT.

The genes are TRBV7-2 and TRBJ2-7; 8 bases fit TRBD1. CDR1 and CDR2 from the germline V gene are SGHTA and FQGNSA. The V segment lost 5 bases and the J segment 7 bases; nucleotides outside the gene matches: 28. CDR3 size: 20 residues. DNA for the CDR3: TGTGCCAGCAGCGGACGCCAAGTAGACGCCCAGGGGGCGCTCTTGGGGGAGCAGTACTTC. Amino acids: CASSGRQVDAQGALLGEQYF.

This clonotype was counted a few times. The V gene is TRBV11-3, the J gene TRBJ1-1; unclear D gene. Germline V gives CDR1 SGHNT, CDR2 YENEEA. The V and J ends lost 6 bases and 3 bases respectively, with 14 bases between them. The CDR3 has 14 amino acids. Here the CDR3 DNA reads TGTGCCAGCAGACCGCCCGGCTGGGACACTGAAGCTTTCTTT. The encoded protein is CASRPPGWDTEAFF.

The DNA for the CDR3 is TGTGCCAGCAGCTTGCCGGGACAGGGTCACTATGGCTACACCTTC. Translation gives CASSLPGQGHYGYTF. The J gene is TRBJ1-2, the V gene TRBV5-4, with 9 bases aligning to TRBD1. This CDR3 comprises 15 residues. Trimming cost V 1 base and J 3 bases; bases outside gene matches: 4. The V gene's germline CDR1 is SGHNT and CDR2 YYREEE (reference sequence).